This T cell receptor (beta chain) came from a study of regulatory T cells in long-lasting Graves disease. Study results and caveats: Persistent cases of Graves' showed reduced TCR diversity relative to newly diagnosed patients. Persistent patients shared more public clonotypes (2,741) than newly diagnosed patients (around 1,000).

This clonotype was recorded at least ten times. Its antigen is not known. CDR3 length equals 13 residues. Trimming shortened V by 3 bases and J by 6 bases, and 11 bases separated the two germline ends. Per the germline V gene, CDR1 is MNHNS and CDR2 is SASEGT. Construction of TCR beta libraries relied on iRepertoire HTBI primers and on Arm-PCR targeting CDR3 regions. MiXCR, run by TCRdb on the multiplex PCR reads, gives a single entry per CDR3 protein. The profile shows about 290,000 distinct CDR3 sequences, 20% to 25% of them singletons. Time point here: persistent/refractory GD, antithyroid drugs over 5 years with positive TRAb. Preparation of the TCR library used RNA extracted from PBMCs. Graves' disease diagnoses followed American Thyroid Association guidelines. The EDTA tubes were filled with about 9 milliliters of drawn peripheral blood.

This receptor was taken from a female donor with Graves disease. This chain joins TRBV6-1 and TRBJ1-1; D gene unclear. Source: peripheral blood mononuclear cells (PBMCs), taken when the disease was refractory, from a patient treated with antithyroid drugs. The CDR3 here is CASSDSNIAEAFF. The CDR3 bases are TGTGCCAGCAGTGACAGTAATATCGCTGAAGCTTTCTTT.